Listed here are 22 T cell receptor beta chains from one sample, sequenced in a study of PD-L1 blockade in urothelial cancer. The method was immunoSEQ multiplex PCR; TCRdb's version includes in-frame clones alone and lacks a portion of them. The sample holds around 30,000 clones, approximately 79% seen once. The source was PBMCs, collected around atezolizumab (anti-PD-L1) treatment. Every receptor here comes from a man in his forties or fifties with urothelial cancer.

The rearrangement links TRBV10-1 to TRBJ2-7, with TRBD2 identical over 9 bases. CDR3 length: 15 amino acids. The trim removed 3 bases at V and 2 bases at J, leaving 5 bases unmatched. Looked up from germline, CDR1 is WNHNN and CDR2 is SYGVQD (reference sequence). Written as DNA, the CDR3 is TGCGCCAGCAGTGACCGTCTAGCGGGGACCTACGAGCAGTACTTC. This sequence encodes CASSDRLAGTYEQYF.

The chain is built from TRBV29-1 and TRBJ1-3, with a possible D match to TRBD1 (5 bases). The germline CDR1 and CDR2 sequences are SQVTM and ANQGSEA. The CDR3 consists of 13 residues. Trimming shortened V by 4 bases and J by 0 bases, and 7 bases separated the two germline ends. This CDR3 is CSVVGASGNTIYF. The DNA of the CDR3 is TGCAGCGTTGTTGGGGCCTCTGGAAACACCATATATTTT.

The rearrangement joins TRBV6-1 to TRBJ1-3; D is possibly TRBD1 (5 bases). V was clipped by 4 bases and J by 0 bases, with 10 bases between them. The CDR3 runs 15 residues. Germline lookup yields CDR1 MNHNS and CDR2 SASEGT. The CDR3 coding sequence is TGTGCCAGCAGTGGGGGGGACGCCTCTGGAAACACCATATATTTT. Its translation is CASSGGDASGNTIYF.

J is TRBJ2-1 and V is TRBV5-6, with no clear D. The V end was cut by 4 bases, the J end by 2 bases, with 13 bases between. Looked up from germline, CDR1 is SGHDT and CDR2 is YYEEEE. CDR3 length: 15 amino acids. The CDR3 reads CASSLDLYAYNEQFF. CDR3 coding DNA: TGTGCCAGCAGCCTAGACCTATACGCCTACAATGAGCAGTTCTTC.

The V and J genes are TRBV30 and TRBJ1-3, with TRBD1 matching 11 bases. Germline V gene sequence: CDR1 GTSNPN, CDR2 SVGIG (reference sequence). The V segment lost 3 bases and the J segment 3 bases; nucleotides outside the gene matches: 4. This CDR3 is 15 amino acids long. The CDR3 DNA reads TGTGCCTGGAGCCTCGGGACAGGGGGTGGAAACACCATATATTTT. This gives the protein CAWSLGTGGGNTIYF.

CDR3 sequence: CASSVGGRANEQFF. For the CDR3, the DNA is TGTGCCAGCAGCGTAGGCGGGAGGGCCAATGAGCAGTTCTTC. The chain is built from TRBV9 and TRBJ2-1; 9 bases match TRBD2. V shed 0 bases and J 6 bases; nucleotides not matched to a gene: 1. The CDR3 has 14 amino acids. Germline values: CDR1 SGDLS, CDR2 YYNGEE.

J is TRBJ2-1 and V is TRBV4-1; 8 bases map to TRBD1. The V gene end was trimmed by 0 bases and the J gene end by 7 bases; junction bases not matched to a gene: 8. The CDR3 spans 16 residues. Germline CDR1 and CDR2: MGHRA and YSYEKL. The CDR3 region has the DNA TGCGCCAGCAGCCAAGATGCAGGGGGCGATTTAAATGAGCAGTTCTTC. It specifies CASSQDAGGDLNEQFF.

The rearrangement links TRBV5-1 to TRBJ2-7, with D possibly matching TRBD2 (6 bases). Germline V CDR1 and CDR2: SGHRS, YFSETQ. The CDR3 runs 15 residues. V lost 6 bases, J lost 1 base, and 17 bases lay in between. The CDR3 DNA is TGCGCCAGCAAGCACGACGGGAGTTGGTCCTACGAGCAGTACTTC. Translating gives CASKHDGSWSYEQYF.

In this sample, this clone turned up a few times. The V and J genes are TRBV21-1 and TRBJ1-2. TRBV21-1 is marked as a pseudogene. The CDR3 consists of 18 residues. CDR3 bases: TGTGCCAGCAGCAAAGTGAAGTCTCGGTCAATGCTTAACTATGGCTACACCTTC. It translates to CASSKVKSRSMLNYGYTF.

The chain couples TRBV5-4 to TRBJ2-1, with D perhaps matching TRBD2 (5 bases). The CDR3 spans 13 residues. Germline lookup yields CDR1 SGHNT and CDR2 YYREEE (reference sequence). Deletions cut 0 bases from V and 5 bases from J, with 6 bases between. CDR3 residues: CASSLALDNEQFF. CDR3 coding DNA: TGTGCCAGCAGCTTGGCACTAGACAATGAGCAGTTCTTC.

The J gene is TRBJ2-3, the V gene TRBV2; D gene unclear. Germline values: CDR1 SNHLY, CDR2 FYNNEI. This CDR3 is built from 13 residues. V was shortened by 8 bases and J by 2 bases, with 11 bases between the two germline ends. The CDR3 reads CASAWAVTDTQYF. The CDR3 nucleotides read TGTGCCAGCGCGTGGGCAGTCACAGATACGCAGTATTTT.

The chain has TRBV5-1 and TRBJ2-5, with 9 positions matching TRBD2. J was trimmed by 5 bases and V by 4 bases; bases with no gene match: 6. Germline V gene sequence: CDR1 SGHRS, CDR2 YFSETQ. The CDR3 has 14 residues. DNA of the CDR3: TGCGCCAGCAGCCGCGTAGCGGGAGATGAGACCCAGTACTTC. Translating it yields CASSRVAGDETQYF.

The table lists this clone with a count of one. The chain carries TRBV6-6 and TRBJ1-5; 7 nucleotides align to TRBD1. Looked up from germline, CDR1 is MNHNY and CDR2 is SVGAGI (reference sequence). Losses at the gene ends were 4 bases for V and 2 bases for J; bases not matched to a gene: 5. This CDR3 has 15 residues. The CDR3 sequence is CASSLQGKGNQPQHF. As DNA, the CDR3 is TGTGCCAGCAGTTTACAGGGGAAAGGCAATCAGCCCCAGCATTTT.

The rearrangement links TRBV25-1 to TRBJ1-1, with D unclear. Germline CDR1 and CDR2: MGHDK and SYGVNS. This CDR3 is 12 amino acids long. Trimming cost V 5 bases and J 4 bases, with 8 bases left between them. The CDR3 region is CASSTSGTEAFF. The CDR3, as DNA: TGTGCCAGCAGTACCTCGGGCACTGAAGCTTTCTTT.

This clone appeared once. The chain couples TRBV7-9 to TRBJ2-5; 15 nucleotides match TRBD2. Germline V lookup: CDR1 SEHNR, CDR2 FQNEAQ (reference sequence). Losses at the gene ends were 3 bases for V and 5 bases for J; bases not matched to a gene: 7. The CDR3 spans 17 residues. The CDR3 DNA reads as TGTGCCAGCAGCTTCGGACTAGCGGGAGGGCCTAGGGAGACCCAGTACTTC. Translated, it gives CASSFGLAGGPRETQYF. The variable domain in full, with the rest retrieved from reference TRBV7-9 and TRBJ2-5, is DTGVSQNPRHKITKRGQNVTFRCDPISEHNRLYWYRQTLGQGPEFLTYFQNEAQLEKSRLLSDRFSAERPKGSFSTLEIQRTEQGDSAMYLCASSFGLAGGPRETQYFGPGTRLLVL.

The J gene is TRBJ1-1, the V gene TRBV27; TRBD1 is a possible D gene (5 bases). The CDR3 loop spans 14 amino acids. Trimming removed 2 bases from V and 7 bases from J, with 14 bases in between. Germline loops: CDR1 MNHEY, CDR2 SMNVEV (reference sequence). The CDR3 sequence: CASSLGGGRFEAFF. CDR3 bases: TGTGCCAGCAGTTTAGGGGGGGGGAGGTTTGAAGCTTTCTTT.

This clone appeared a single time. The J gene is TRBJ1-2, the V gene TRBV29-1; the D gene is possibly TRBD1 (5 bases). Germline V gives CDR1 SQVTM, CDR2 ANQGSEA. This CDR3 is built from 15 residues. As DNA, the CDR3 is TGCGGATGCTTGGCAGGGCCACGAGCTAACTATGGCTACACCTTC. It codes for CGCLAGPRANYGYTF.

This clone was observed once. This rearrangement joins TRBV5-1 to TRBJ1-6; 7 bases match TRBD1. CDR1 and CDR2 (germline): SGHRS, YFSETQ. The J segment lost 10 bases and the V segment lost 4 bases, leaving 14 bases of the junction unmatched. The CDR3 length is 16 residues. CDR3 bases: TGCGCCAGCAGCCCTCTAGACAGGGTGATGGACTCACCCCTCCACTTT. Protein: CASSPLDRVMDSPLHF.

V and J are TRBV5-1 and TRBJ1-6, with 7 nucleotides matching TRBD1. The CDR3 spans 15 residues. The V and J ends lost 1 base and 6 bases, in that order; junction bases with no gene match: 4. Germline V lookup: CDR1 SGHRS, CDR2 YFSETQ. The CDR3 protein is CASSLTGTANSPLHF. CDR3 sequence (DNA): TGCGCCAGCAGCTTGACCGGGACAGCTAATTCACCCCTCCACTTT.

This clone was counted only a few times. This sequence joins TRBV30 and TRBJ2-5, with D maybe TRBD1 (6 bases). Trimming stripped 8 bases from V and 4 bases from J, with 8 bases between. Germline V lookup: CDR1 GTSNPN, CDR2 SVGIG (reference sequence). The CDR3 runs 10 residues. The CDR3: CAMGAETQYF. The CDR3 DNA reads TGTGCCATGGGGGCAGAGACCCAGTACTTC.

The chain combines TRBV6-1 with TRBJ1-2; 9 nucleotides line up with TRBD1. In germline, CDR1 is MNHNS, CDR2 SASEGT. V lost 0 bases and J lost 7; bases outside the gene matches: 3. The CDR3 runs 14 residues. The CDR3, as DNA: TGTGCCAGCAGTGAAGCCACAGGGGGCTCTGGCTACACCTTC. Translation gives CASSEATGGSGYTF.

This clone was recorded only once. CDR3 sequence reads: CASSTDRGRGYTF. CDR3 bases: TGTGCCAGCAGCACCGACAGGGGACGGGGCTACACCTTC. This sequence joins TRBV6-4 and TRBJ1-2, with 8 bases lining up with TRBD1. This CDR3 is 13 amino acids long. CDR1 and CDR2 from the germline V gene are MRHNA and SNTAGT. Trimming took 6 bases from V and 8 from J; bases not matched to a gene: 8.